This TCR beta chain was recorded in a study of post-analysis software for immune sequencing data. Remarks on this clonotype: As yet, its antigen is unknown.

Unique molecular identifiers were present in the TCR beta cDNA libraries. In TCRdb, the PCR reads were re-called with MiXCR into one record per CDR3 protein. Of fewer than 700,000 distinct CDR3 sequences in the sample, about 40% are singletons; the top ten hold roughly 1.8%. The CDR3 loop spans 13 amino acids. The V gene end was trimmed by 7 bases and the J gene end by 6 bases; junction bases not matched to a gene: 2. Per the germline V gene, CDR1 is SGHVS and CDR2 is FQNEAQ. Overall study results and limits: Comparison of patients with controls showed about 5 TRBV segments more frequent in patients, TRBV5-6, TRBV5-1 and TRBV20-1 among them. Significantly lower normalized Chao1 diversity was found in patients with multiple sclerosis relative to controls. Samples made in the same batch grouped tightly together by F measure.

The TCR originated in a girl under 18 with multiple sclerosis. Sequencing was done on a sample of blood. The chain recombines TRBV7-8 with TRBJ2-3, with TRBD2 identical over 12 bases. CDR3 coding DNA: TGTGCCAGCACCCTAGCGGGGGGGGATACGCAGTATTTT. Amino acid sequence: CASTLAGGDTQYF. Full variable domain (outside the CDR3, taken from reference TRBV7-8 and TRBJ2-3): GAGVSQSPRYKVAKRGQDVALRCDPISGHVSLFWYQQALGQGPEFLTYFQNEAQLDKSGLPSDRFFAERPEGSVSTLKIQRTQQEDSAVYLCASTLAGGDTQYFGPGTRLTVL.